The clone carrying this T cell receptor (beta chain) was recorded only once. The antigen remains undetermined. This entry belongs to a study of lymphopenia after photon versus proton radiotherapy. Study results and limitations: Only patients who died were analyzed for survival; proton advantage is unproven.

Data came from immunoSEQ multiplex PCR; TCRdb stores just in-frame clones and leaves some out. The sample consists of some 64,000 clones, about 90% of them appearing once. The source material was peripheral blood, sampled from a patient treated with proton-based radiotherapy. This sequence was found in a man older than 75 with esophageal cancer.

This CDR3 reads CASSLGAGRTGYTF. CDR3 bases: TGTGCCAGCAGCTTGGGGGCGGGGCGGACTGGCTACACCTTC. V is TRBV5-4 and J is TRBJ1-2; D may be TRBD1 (5 bases). The CDR3 has 14 residues. V was pared by 0 bases and J by 7 bases, with 13 bases between. Germline values: CDR1 SGHNT, CDR2 YYREEE (reference sequence).